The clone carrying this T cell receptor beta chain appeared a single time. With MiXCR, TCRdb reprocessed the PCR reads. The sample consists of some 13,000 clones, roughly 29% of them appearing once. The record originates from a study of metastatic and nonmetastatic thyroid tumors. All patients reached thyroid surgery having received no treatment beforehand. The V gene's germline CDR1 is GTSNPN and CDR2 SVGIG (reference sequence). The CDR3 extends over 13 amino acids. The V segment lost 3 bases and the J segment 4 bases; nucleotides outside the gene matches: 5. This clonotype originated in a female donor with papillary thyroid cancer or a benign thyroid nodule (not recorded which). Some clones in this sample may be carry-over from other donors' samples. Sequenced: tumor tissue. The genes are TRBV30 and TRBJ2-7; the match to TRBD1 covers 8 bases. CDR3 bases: TGTGCCTGGAGGCAGGGGGCGGGTTACGAGCAGTACTTC. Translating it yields CAWRQGAGYEQYF.